The 5 T cell receptor beta chains in this list originate from one sample, sequenced in a study of T cells in Graves' hyperthyroidism and ophthalmopathy (dated by TCRdb to about 2019). Receptors were amplified or captured by multiplex PCR. Sequenced on an Illumina HiSeq 2000. The TCR beta CDR3 regions were amplified from the RNA transcripts. A first-round RT-PCR of the TCR CDR3 used the HTBI primer set with the Qiagen OneStep RT-PCR kit. The public reads were run again by TCRdb, first through fastp at Q25 and then through MiXCR, and only productive beta chains were kept. Rows with one shared CDR3 protein collapse into an entry with the most common genes and DNA. Recorded for this sample are 300,000 to 400,000 distinct CDR3 sequences; 21% of them occurred a single time. Over 45% of the sample goes to the ten largest clones. The material sequenced was blood. Receptors originate from a woman aged 45-65 years with Graves' hyperthyroidism.

This clonotype appeared a few times. The J gene is TRBJ2-5, the V gene TRBV9; D is uncertain. CDR3 length: 14 amino acids. V gave up 4 bases and J gave up 2 bases, with 12 bases separating them. CDR1 and CDR2 from the germline V gene are SGDLS and YYNGEE. This chain's CDR3 is CASSRPPYQETQYF. The DNA for the CDR3 is TGTGCCAGCAGCCGTCCCCCCTATCAAGAGACCCAGTACTTC.

In its sample, this clonotype was seen a few times. The CDR3 does not end in the conserved phenylalanine or tryptophan, so this is likely a read error. The chain joins TRBV15 to TRBJ1-2, with no clear D. V dropped 0 bases and J dropped 0 bases, with 11 bases sitting between them. Germline V CDR1 and CDR2: LNHNV, YYDKDF (reference sequence). The CDR3 runs 16 residues. CDR3 amino acids: CATSRDMGDANYGYTL. The CDR3 coding sequence is TGTGCCACCAGCAGAGATATGGGAGACGCTAACTATGGCTACACCCTC.

This clonotype was detected only a few times. V usage is TRBV13 and J usage is TRBJ1-2; D remains ambiguous. The CDR3 is 14 amino acids. V was clipped by 0 bases and J by 7 bases, with 12 bases between them. Germline CDR1 is PRHDT and CDR2 is FYEKMQ (reference sequence). CDR3 nucleotides: TGTGCCAGCAGCTTAGGCCAGACCACTCCTGGCTACACCTTC. It specifies CASSLGQTTPGYTF.

The table lists this clonotype with many counts. The V gene is TRBV7-9, the J gene TRBJ2-2; no clear D gene. Trimming cost V 6 bases and J 3 bases, with 14 bases left between them. The germline V gene has CDR1 SEHNR and CDR2 FQNEAQ (reference sequence). CDR3 length equals 15 residues. CDR3 bases: TGTGCCAGCAGAAACAACATTGGAGACACCGGGGAGCTGTTTTTT. Its protein product is CASRNNIGDTGELFF.

This clonotype was detected many times. The J gene is TRBJ2-1, the V gene TRBV5-1; 8 nucleotides align to TRBD1. V was pared by 0 bases and J by 6 bases, with 2 bases of the junction left unmatched. Germline lookup yields CDR1 SGHRS and CDR2 YFSETQ. The CDR3 runs to 14 residues. This CDR3 reads CASSLAQGANEQFF. In nucleotides, the CDR3 is TGCGCCAGCAGCTTGGCCCAGGGGGCCAATGAGCAGTTCTTC.